Below are 13 T cell receptor beta chains sequenced from a single sample in a study of blood T cell repertoires in COVID-19. This table comes from immunoSEQ multiplex PCR, and its TCRdb copy is limited to in-frame clones, with some not included. The table records 250,000 to 350,000 clones, about 80% of them present only once. Sample: peripheral blood. The receptors were sampled from an older person with COVID-19, enrolled during active disease.

Here the CDR3 reads CASSLQRSWQETQYF. The CDR3 DNA is TGTGCCAGCAGCTTACAGAGGAGTTGGCAAGAGACCCAGTACTTC. The genes are TRBV7-8 and TRBJ2-5; D uncertain. V lost 2 bases and J 2 bases, leaving 12 bases between the germline ends. The CDR3 has 15 residues. The germline gives CDR1 SGHVS, CDR2 FQNEAQ.

This clone has only one observation. The chain carries TRBV7-3 and TRBJ2-1; maybe TRBD2 (6 bases). From germline, CDR1 is SGHTA and CDR2 FQGTGA. This CDR3 is 14 amino acids long. With 6 bases removed from V and 5 bases from J, the gap between germline ends came to 14 bases. The CDR3 DNA reads TGTGCCAGCAGTCAATCGCGGGGTAACAATGAGCAGTTCTTC. It encodes CASSQSRGNNEQFF.

V gene TRBV5-1 combines with J gene TRBJ2-1; 12 bases are a match to TRBD2. With 3 bases clipped from V and 8 bases from J, the junction kept 6 bases outside the gene matches. The CDR3 is made up of 15 amino acids. The germline CDR1 and CDR2 sequences are SGHRS and YFSETQ. The DNA for the CDR3 is TGCGCCAGCAGCTCGCTAGCGGGAGGGCCCGATGAGCAGTTCTTC. Its protein product is CASSSLAGGPDEQFF.

The chain combines TRBV4-3 with TRBJ2-7; 8 bases align to TRBD2. The trim removed 0 bases at V and 2 bases at J, leaving 3 bases unmatched. The CDR3 is 15 amino acids. Germline V gene data show CDR1 as LGHNA and CDR2 as YSLEER. CDR3 nucleotides: TGCGCCAGCAGCCAAGACGGGGGGGCGGCCTACGAGCAGTACTTC. Its translation is CASSQDGGAAYEQYF.

This chain joins TRBV5-1 and TRBJ2-7; the match to TRBD1 covers 8 bases. J gave up 3 bases and V 1 base, and 15 bases lay outside the gene matches. There are 18 residues in the CDR3. Per the germline V gene, CDR1 is SGHRS and CDR2 is YFSETQ. The CDR3 nucleotides are TGCGCCAGCAGCTTGAGTGGGACAGGCCCCTCCCGTAACTACGAGCAGTACTTC. This encodes CASSLSGTGPSRNYEQYF.

The rearrangement joins TRBV6-5 to TRBJ1-2; possible D gene TRBD1, 5 bases. The CDR3 spans 12 residues. V dropped 4 bases and J dropped 3 bases, with 6 bases sitting between them. Germline lookup yields CDR1 MNHEY and CDR2 SVGAGI. DNA for the CDR3: TGTGCCAGCAGTTTCAGGGACTATGGCTACACCTTC. It is translated as CASSFRDYGYTF.

The table lists this clone with a few counts. The genes are TRBV6-6 and TRBJ2-2; the match to TRBD2 covers 13 bases. The germline CDR1 and CDR2 sequences are MNHNY and SVGAGI (reference sequence). CDR3 length: 18 amino acids. The trim removed 5 bases at V and 3 bases at J, leaving 9 bases unmatched. The CDR3 reads CASSQTRGLAGYTGELFF. The DNA of the CDR3 is TGTGCCAGCAGTCAGACTAGGGGACTAGCGGGATACACCGGGGAGCTGTTTTTT.

This clone was found once. The CDR3 bases are TGTGCCAGTAGTGCAAACACCGGGACAGTCGTCGGAAGACGGGACGAGCAGTACTTC. This codes for CASSANTGTVVGRRDEQYF. V is TRBV19 and J is TRBJ2-7, with 7 bases lining up with TRBD1. The CDR3 runs 19 residues. Germline V gives CDR1 LNHDA, CDR2 SQIVND (reference sequence). V trimming: 5 bases; J trimming: 5 bases; junction bases outside the gene matches: 24.

J is TRBJ1-5 and V is TRBV6-5, with D perhaps matching TRBD1 (5 bases). Trimming stripped 6 bases from V and 4 bases from J, with 13 bases between. CDR3 length: 14 amino acids. Germline CDR1 is MNHEY and CDR2 is SVGAGI. The CDR3 here is CASRDTGDNQPQHF. In DNA, the CDR3 is TGTGCCAGCAGAGATACAGGCGATAATCAGCCCCAGCATTTT.

V usage is TRBV21-1 and J usage is TRBJ1-3. TRBV21-1 is termed a pseudogene. The CDR3 is made up of 14 amino acids. CDR3 coding DNA: TGTGCCAGCAGCAACGGGAACTCTGGAAACACCATATATTTT. It specifies CASSNGNSGNTIYF.

The chain has TRBV19 and TRBJ1-6, with D perhaps matching TRBD1 (6 bases). Trimming took 9 bases from V and 5 from J, leaving 23 bases between them. Germline V lookup: CDR1 LNHDA, CDR2 SQIVND (reference sequence). CDR3 length: 17 residues. DNA of the CDR3: TGTGCCAGCACACCGAGGGGAGCGACAGGCGATAATTCACCCCTCCACTTT. It encodes CASTPRGATGDNSPLHF.

This clone came up a few times. The CDR3 sequence is CASSLLTSGDEQFF. The CDR3 nucleotides read TGCGCCAGCAGCTTATTAACTAGTGGCGATGAGCAGTTCTTC. The rearrangement links TRBV5-1 to TRBJ2-1; D is perhaps TRBD2 (5 bases). Trimming stripped 2 bases from V and 8 bases from J, with 14 bases between. Germline V gives CDR1 SGHRS, CDR2 YFSETQ. The CDR3 has 14 residues.

This chain joins TRBV9 and TRBJ2-1; 8 positions match TRBD2. Germline CDR1 is SGDLS and CDR2 is YYNGEE. The CDR3 loop spans 18 amino acids. Trimming at V came to 5 bases and at J to 0 bases, leaving 13 bases not matched to a gene. The CDR3 nucleotides are TGTGCCAGCAGTGACCCCGTAGCGGGACGAAGCTCCTACAATGAGCAGTTCTTC. Translated: CASSDPVAGRSSYNEQFF.